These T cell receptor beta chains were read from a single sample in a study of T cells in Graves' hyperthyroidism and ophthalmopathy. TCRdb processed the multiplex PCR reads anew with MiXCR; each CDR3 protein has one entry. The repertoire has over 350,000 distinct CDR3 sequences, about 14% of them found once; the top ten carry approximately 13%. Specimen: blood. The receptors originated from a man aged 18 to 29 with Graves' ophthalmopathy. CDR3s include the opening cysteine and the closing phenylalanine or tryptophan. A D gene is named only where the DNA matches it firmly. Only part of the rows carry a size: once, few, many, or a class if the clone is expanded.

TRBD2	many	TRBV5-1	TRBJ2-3	CASSLASGGTDTQYF	TGCGCCAGCAGCTTGGCTAGCGGGGGCACAGATACGCAGTATTTT
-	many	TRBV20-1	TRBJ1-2	CSAPRSAAKFGYTF	TGCAGTGCTCCCCGAAGTGCAGCAAAGTTCGGCTACACCTTC
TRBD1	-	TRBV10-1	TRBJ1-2	CASSEEETGVYGYTF	TGCGCCAGCAGTGAGGAGGAGACAGGGGTGTATGGCTACACCTTC
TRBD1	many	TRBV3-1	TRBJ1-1	CASSQEGTGLNTEAFF	TGTGCCAGCAGCCAAGAGGGGACAGGGCTGAACACTGAAGCTTTCTTT
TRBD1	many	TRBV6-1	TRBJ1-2	CASSDMLGQAYGYTF	TGTGCCAGCAGTGATATGCTGGGACAGGCCTATGGCTACACCTTC
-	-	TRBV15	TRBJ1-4	CATSRDAGVEKLFF	TGTGCCACCAGCAGAGATGCGGGCGTTGAAAAACTGTTTTTT
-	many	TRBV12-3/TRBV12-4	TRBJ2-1	CASSFAFRPYNEQFF	TGTGCCAGCAGTTTCGCTTTCCGACCCTACAATGAGCAGTTCTTC
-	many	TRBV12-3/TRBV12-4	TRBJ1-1	CASSLDSYTEAFF	TGTGCCAGCAGTTTGGACAGTTACACTGAAGCTTTCTTT
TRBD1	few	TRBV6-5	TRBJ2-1	CASSYSGTDYNEQFF	TGTGCCAGCAGTTACTCGGGGACAGATTACAATGAGCAGTTCTTC
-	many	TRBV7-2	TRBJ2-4	CASSSSVAKNIQYF	TGTGCCAGCAGCTCTAGTGTAGCCAAAAACATTCAGTACTTC
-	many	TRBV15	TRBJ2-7	CATSREGTGLYEQYF	TGTGCCACCAGCAGAGAAGGAACAGGACTCTACGAGCAGTACTTC
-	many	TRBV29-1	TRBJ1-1	CSVEDRGPEAFF	TGCAGCGTTGAAGATAGGGGCCCTGAAGCTTTCTTT
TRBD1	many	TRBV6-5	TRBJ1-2	CASSYTPGQRSPNRTGYTF	TGTGCCAGCAGTTACACACCGGGACAGCGTTCGCCAAATAGGACCGGCTACACCTTC
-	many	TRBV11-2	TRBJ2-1	CASSPTGNHYNEQFF	TGTGCCAGCAGCCCCACAGGAAACCACTACAATGAGCAGTTCTTC
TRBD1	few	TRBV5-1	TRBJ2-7	CASSWDRVSSYEQYF	TGCGCCAGCAGTTGGGACAGGGTCTCTTCCTACGAGCAGTACTTC
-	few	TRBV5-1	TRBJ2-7	CASSIDISYEQYF	TGCGCCAGCAGCATTGACATCTCCTACGAGCAGTACTTC
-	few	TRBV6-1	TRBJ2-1	CASTTSGLDVGEQFF	TGTGCCAGCACAACCTCAGGGCTAGACGTAGGTGAGCAGTTCTTC
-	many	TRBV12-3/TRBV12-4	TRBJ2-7	CASSPHESVILYEQYF	TGTGCCAGCAGCCCCCATGAGTCCGTCATACTCTACGAGCAGTACTTC
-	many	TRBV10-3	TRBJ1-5	CAISESAGDVSNQPQHF	TGTGCCATCAGTGAGTCGGCAGGGGATGTTAGCAATCAGCCCCAGCATTTT
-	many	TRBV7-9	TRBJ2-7	CASSSRTDSYEQYF	TGTGCCAGCAGCTCGCGGACAGACTCCTACGAGCAGTACTTC
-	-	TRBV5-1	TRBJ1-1	CASSPDSGYTEAFF	TGCGCCAGCAGCCCGGACAGTGGGTACACTGAAGCTTTCTTT
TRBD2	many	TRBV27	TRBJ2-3	CASSTRGGGRDTQYF	TGTGCCAGCAGTACCCGGGGGGGCGGTAGAGATACGCAGTATTTT
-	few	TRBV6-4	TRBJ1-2	CASSDSLGGYTF	TGTGCCAGCAGTGACTCCTTGGGAGGCTACACCTTC
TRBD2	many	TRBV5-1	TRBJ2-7	CASSRGGGAYEQYF	TGCGCCAGCAGCAGAGGCGGGGGGGCCTACGAGCAGTACTTC
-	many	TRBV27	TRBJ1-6	CASSPVGRSLYNSPLHF	TGTGCCAGCAGTCCTGTGGGTCGCAGTCTTTATAATTCACCCCTCCACTTT
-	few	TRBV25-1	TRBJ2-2	CASKLAGELFF	TGTGCCAGCAAATTGGCCGGGGAGCTGTTTTTT
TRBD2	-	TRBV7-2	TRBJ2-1	CASSSTLAGGSYNEQFF	TGTGCCAGCAGCTCGACGTTAGCGGGAGGCTCCTACAATGAGCAGTTCTTC
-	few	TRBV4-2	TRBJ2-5	CASSPKLKETQYF	TGTGCCAGCAGCCCCAAACTAAAAGAGACCCAGTACTTC
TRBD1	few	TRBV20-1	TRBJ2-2	CSARKDPGQGFGELFF	TGCAGTGCTAGAAAGGATCCGGGACAGGGATTCGGGGAGCTGTTTTTT
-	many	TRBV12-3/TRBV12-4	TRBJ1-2	CASSFGGIYGYTF	TGTGCCAGCAGTTTTGGGGGAATCTATGGCTACACCTTC
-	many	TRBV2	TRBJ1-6	CASSLNSALNSPLHF	TGTGCCAGCAGTCTCAACAGTGCCCTCAATTCACCCCTCCACTTT
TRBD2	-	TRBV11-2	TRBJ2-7	CASSVQGLAVEQYF	TGTGCCAGCAGCGTACAGGGACTAGCAGTCGAGCAGTACTTC
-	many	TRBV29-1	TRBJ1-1	CSAQQGPEAFF	TGCAGCGCTCAACAGGGCCCTGAAGCTTTCTTT
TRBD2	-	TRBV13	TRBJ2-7	CASTPGTSGGGLEQYF	TGTGCCAGTACCCCCGGGACTAGCGGGGGGGGGCTCGAGCAGTACTTC
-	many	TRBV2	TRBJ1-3	CASSELNTIYF	TGTGCCAGCAGTGAACTCAACACCATATATTTT
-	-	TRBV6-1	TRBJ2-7	CASSDLEAEQYF	TGTGCCAGCAGTGATTTAGAGGCCGAGCAGTACTTC
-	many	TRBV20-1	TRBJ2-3	CSAGSGSTDTQYF	TGCAGTGCTGGTAGCGGAAGCACAGATACGCAGTATTTT
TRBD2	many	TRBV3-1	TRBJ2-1	CASSQGLAGGEQFF	TGTGCCAGCAGCCAGGGACTAGCGGGAGGTGAGCAGTTCTTC
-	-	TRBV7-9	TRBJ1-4	CAGSSSPSPVKLFF	TGTGCCGGCAGCTCTAGCCCTTCCCCGGTGAAACTGTTTTTT
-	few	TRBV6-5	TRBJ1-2	CASSYSRHGGQGYTF	TGTGCCAGCAGTTACTCGAGACACGGGGGGCAAGGCTACACCTTC
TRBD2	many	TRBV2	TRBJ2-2	CASSVEREGNTGELFF	TGTGCCAGCAGTGTCGAACGGGAGGGCAACACCGGGGAGCTGTTTTTT
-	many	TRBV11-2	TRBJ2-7	CASSLDLGTPYEQYF	TGTGCCAGCAGCTTAGATCTCGGGACCCCCTACGAGCAGTACTTC
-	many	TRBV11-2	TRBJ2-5	CASSLEREETQYF	TGTGCCAGCAGCTTAGAACGGGAGGAGACCCAGTACTTC
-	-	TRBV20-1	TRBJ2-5	CSAQTADTRWRETQYF	TGCAGTGCCCAAACCGCGGACACCCGATGGCGAGAGACCCAGTACTTC
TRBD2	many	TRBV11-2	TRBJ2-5	CASSLSWGGRLQETQYF	TGTGCCAGCAGCTTAAGTTGGGGGGGTCGACTACAAGAGACCCAGTACTTC
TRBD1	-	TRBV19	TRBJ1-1	CASNKGAGTEAFF	TGTGCCAGTAATAAGGGGGCGGGCACTGAAGCTTTCTTT
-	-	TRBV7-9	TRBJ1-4	CASSYSRDGEKLFF	TGTGCCAGCAGCTATTCCCGGGACGGGGAAAAACTGTTTTTT
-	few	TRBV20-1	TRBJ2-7	CSALSPRRVAYEQYF	TGCAGTGCTTTGAGCCCGAGACGGGTCGCCTACGAGCAGTACTTC
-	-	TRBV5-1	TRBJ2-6	CASSLAAWSSGANVLTF	TGCGCCAGCAGCTTGGCAGCGTGGAGCTCTGGGGCCAACGTCCTGACTTTC
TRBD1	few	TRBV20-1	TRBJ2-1	CSVSTGGPINEQLF	TGCAGTGTTTCGACAGGGGGCCCGATCAATGAGCAGCTCTTC
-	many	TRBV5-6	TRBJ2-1	CASSLPRLRSYNEQFF	TGTGCCAGCAGCTTGCCGAGGCTAAGGTCCTACAATGAGCAGTTCTTC
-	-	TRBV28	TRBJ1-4	CASSLGGREKLFF	TGTGCCAGCAGTTTGGGCGGACGGGAAAAACTGTTTTTT
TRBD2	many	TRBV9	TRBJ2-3	CASSVLGLAGQDTQYF	TGTGCCAGCAGCGTCCTGGGACTAGCGGGGCAGGATACGCAGTATTTT
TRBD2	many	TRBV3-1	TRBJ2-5	CASSQAGGQETQYF	TGTGCCAGCAGCCAAGCGGGGGGCCAAGAGACCCAGTACTTC
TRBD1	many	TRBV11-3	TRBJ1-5	CASSPQRGQGPDQPQHF	TGTGCCAGCAGCCCCCAGAGGGGACAGGGCCCCGATCAGCCCCAGCATTTT
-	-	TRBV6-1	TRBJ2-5	CASRPRDNLEAYF	TGTGCCAGCAGGCCCCGGGACAACCTTGAGGCGTACTTC